The T cell receptor (beta chain) under discussion was sequenced for a study of T cell repertoires in cytomegalovirus infection (dated by TCRdb to between 2018 and 2021). As for the study more broadly: Alongside well-studied HLA-B-restricted epitopes, the peptide stimulations were aimed at recently identified HLA-C-restricted CMV epitopes, whose presentation resists viral immunomodulation. Because public TCR beta signatures pointed to carriage of CMV infection together with the matching HLA type, the HLA type of each donor mattered for the analysis.

The sample's treatment or condition label, in plain terms: in vitro stimulation with specific CMV peptide epitopes to enrich CMV-specific T cells. The CDR3 numbers 15 residues from cysteine through phenylalanine. The CDR3 DNA has 45 bases and is translated from base 1. Relative to germline, V is 7 bases shorter and J is 0 bases shorter, with 13 bases between their ends. For CDR1 and CDR2, the germline V gene lists MNHEY and SVGEGT. The paper as a whole reports these results and caveats: The ex vivo response was dominated by HLA-C-restricted CMV-specific TCR beta clonotypes, which also provided the single most frequent clonotype in two of eight donors. Carriers of CMV infection plus the relevant HLA type were discriminated by the cumulative frequency of public TCR beta family members in the study cohort and in an independent approximately 360-donor cohort.

Reads for this sample came from an Illumina HiSeq 1500. The public reads were reanalyzed by TCRdb: fastp trimming at Q25, MiXCR alignment, in-frame beta chains only. Rows are combined by CDR3 protein, so each entry shows the most common genes and DNA. This sample lists about 700,000 distinct CDR3 sequences; 30% to 40% were detected once. The ten largest clones capture roughly 18% of the sample. The sample holds a few counts of this clonotype. The specificity of this receptor is unknown. Per-base quality was not reported, and no clone a single base away is much larger than it. The rearrangement combines TRBV6-2 or TRBV6-3 with TRBJ2-4, with the D gene call left open. The sample here was cultured PBMCs, taken from culture after CMV antigen stimulation. The receptor's source is a human donor in good health (CMV status not recorded). Some clones in this sample may be carry-over from other donors' samples. CDR3 loop: CASTRTDLAKNIQYF. The DNA sequence reads TGTGCCAGCACCCGAACGGATCTAGCCAAAAACATTCAGTACTTC.